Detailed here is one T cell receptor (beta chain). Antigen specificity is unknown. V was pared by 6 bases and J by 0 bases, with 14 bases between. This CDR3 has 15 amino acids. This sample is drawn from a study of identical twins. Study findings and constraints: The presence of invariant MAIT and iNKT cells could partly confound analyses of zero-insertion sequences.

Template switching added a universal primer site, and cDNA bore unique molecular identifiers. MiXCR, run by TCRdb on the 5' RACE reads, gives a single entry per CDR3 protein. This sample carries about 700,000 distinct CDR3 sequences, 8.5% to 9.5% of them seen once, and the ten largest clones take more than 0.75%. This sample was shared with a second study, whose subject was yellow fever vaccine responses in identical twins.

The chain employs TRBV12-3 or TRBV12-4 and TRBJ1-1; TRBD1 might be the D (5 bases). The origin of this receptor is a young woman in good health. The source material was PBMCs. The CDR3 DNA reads TGTGCCAGCAGGCGTACAGGATCCATGAACACTGAAGCTTTCTTT. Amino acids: CASRRTGSMNTEAFF.